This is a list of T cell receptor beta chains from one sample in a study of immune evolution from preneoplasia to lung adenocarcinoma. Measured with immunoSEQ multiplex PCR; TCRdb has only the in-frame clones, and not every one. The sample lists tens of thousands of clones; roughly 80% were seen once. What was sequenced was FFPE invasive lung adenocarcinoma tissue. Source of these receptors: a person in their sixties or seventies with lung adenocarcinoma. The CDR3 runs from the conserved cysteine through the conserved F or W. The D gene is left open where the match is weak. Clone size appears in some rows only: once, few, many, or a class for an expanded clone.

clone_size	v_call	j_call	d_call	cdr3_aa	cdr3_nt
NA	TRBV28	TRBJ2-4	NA	CASQTLAKNIQYF	TGTGCCAGCCAAACCCTAGCCAAAAACATTCAGTACTTC
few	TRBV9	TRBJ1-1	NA	CASSVGVRANTEAFF	TGTGCCAGCAGCGTTGGGGTGAGGGCCAACACTGAAGCTTTCTTT
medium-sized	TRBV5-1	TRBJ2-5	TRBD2	CASSLAGGQETQYF	TGCGCCAGCAGCTTGGCGGGAGGCCAAGAGACCCAGTACTTC
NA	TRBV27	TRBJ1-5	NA	CASSPNEARRNQPQHF	TGTGCCAGCAGCCCGAATGAGGCCCGGCGCAATCAGCCCCAGCATTTT
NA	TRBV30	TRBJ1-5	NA	CAWSDVALNQPQHF	TGTGCCTGGAGTGACGTCGCCCTGAATCAGCCCCAGCATTTT
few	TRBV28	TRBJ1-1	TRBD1	CASSRDRVAFF	TGTGCCAGCAGTCGTGACAGGGTAGCTTTCTTT
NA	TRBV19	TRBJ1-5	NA	CASSPSGDQPQHF	TGTGCCAGTAGCCCGTCGGGGGATCAGCCCCAGCATTTT
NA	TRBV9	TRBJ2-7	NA	CASSLGGASSYEQYF	TGTGCCAGCAGCCTGGGGGGCGCGTCCTCCTACGAGCAGTACTTC
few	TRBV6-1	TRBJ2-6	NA	CASNAASGANVLTF	TGTGCCAGCAATGCGGCTTCTGGGGCCAACGTCCTGACTTTC
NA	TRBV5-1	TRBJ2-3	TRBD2	CASSLGPAGGWGEDTQYF	TGCGCCAGCAGCTTGGGTCCAGCGGGGGGTTGGGGTGAAGATACGCAGTATTTT
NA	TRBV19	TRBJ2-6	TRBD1	CATRPGQPRSGANVLTF	TGTGCCACCCGCCCGGGACAGCCTCGGTCTGGGGCCAACGTCCTGACTTTC
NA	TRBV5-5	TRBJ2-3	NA	CASGFGTDTQYF	TGTGCCAGCGGGTTCGGCACAGATACGCAGTATTTT
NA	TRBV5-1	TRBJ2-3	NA	CASSWRDGQDTQYF	TGCGCCAGCAGCTGGAGGGACGGCCAAGATACGCAGTATTTT
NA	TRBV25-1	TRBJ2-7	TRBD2	CASRGSGRSSGSINEQYF	TGTGCCAGCAGAGGTTCGGGTCGGTCGAGCGGGAGCATCAACGAGCAGTACTTC
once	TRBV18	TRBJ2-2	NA	CASSPSVSNTGELFF	TGTGCCAGCTCACCATCGGTCAGCAACACCGGGGAGCTGTTTTTT
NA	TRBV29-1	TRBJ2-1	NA	CSVNRGTLYNEQFF	TGCAGCGTAAATAGGGGAACACTTTACAATGAGCAGTTCTTC